This T cell receptor beta chain came from a study of cytomegalovirus exposure and HLA in healthy donors. Researchers ran the PCR with 60 Vbeta and 13 Jbeta primers. Generated by immunoSEQ multiplex PCR, the TCRdb table keeps only in-frame clones and is missing some. The sample lists 130,000 or so clones, 81% seen once, with roughly 2.2% in the top ten. Whole-study results and caveats: The study flagged approximately 180 TCR beta chains as cytomegalovirus-associated. According to an earlier analysis, most TCR beta V segments yielded productive rearrangements about 90% or about 30% of the time. Presence/absence analysis assumed near-uniform sequencing depth across donors.

In the case of this clone: Its antigen is not identified.

V was clipped by 1 base and J by 1 base; unmatched bases: 4. This CDR3 is built from 15 residues. Germline CDR1 and CDR2: SGHRS and YFSETQ. V and J are TRBV5-1 and TRBJ2-7, with 8 bases lining up with TRBD2. Sequencing was done on a sample of PBMCs. This TCR came from a woman between 35 and 50 years old in good health and CMV-seronegative. The DNA of the CDR3 is TGCGCCAGCAGCTTGATAGTAGCGGGGTCCTACGAGCAGTACTTC. Amino acids: CASSLIVAGSYEQYF.